This T cell receptor (beta chain) was sequenced during a study of blood T cell repertoires in COVID-19. Background on the study: Sites across the United States, Italy and Spain contributed samples from acute and convalescent COVID-19. The analysed material was cDNA or gDNA that came from T cells, B-cell-depleted T cells, or PBMCs.

The germline gives CDR1 SGHNT, CDR2 YENEEA. V was shortened by 2 bases and J by 5 bases, with 13 bases between the two germline ends. The CDR3 extends over 15 amino acids. Per the original methods: Researchers report that nucleated cell counts were estimated from reference gene primer amplification. The table came from immunoSEQ multiplex PCR; TCRdb's copy has only in-frame clones and leaves some out. The DNA gave D and trimming, while V, J and clone size come from that table. The sample has 40,000 to 60,000 clones, around 79% seen once. V is TRBV11-3 and J is TRBJ2-1, with D possibly TRBD2 on 6 matching bases. This receptor was taken from a man between 65 and 85 years old with acute or convalescent COVID-19. Sequenced material: peripheral blood. The CDR3 DNA is TGTGCCAGCAGCTTAAGCCGACTAGACAACAATGAGCAGTTCTTC. It specifies CASSLSRLDNNEQFF.